What follows describes a single TCR beta chain. Antigen specificity is unknown. This entry is derived from a study of PD-L1 blockade in urothelial cancer. Across the study: Bladder-origin urothelial cancer in males covered twenty-five of 29 patients. Between 0 and 3 chemotherapy regimens preceded treatment for each patient. A median around 140,000 T cells were found in blood samples.

Measured with immunoSEQ multiplex PCR; TCRdb has only the in-frame clones, and not every one. The sample holds under 40,000 clones; around 83% are singletons and the top ten take 30%. General study points: At 3 weeks on treatment, tumor-associated clones expanded more with durable benefit.

The sequence was obtained from a man aged 55 to 69 with urothelial cancer. The specimen was PBMCs, collected around atezolizumab (anti-PD-L1) treatment.

The CDR3 DNA reads as TGTGCCAGCAGCCCCTCGACGGGCACTGAAGCTTTCTTT. Its translation: CASSPSTGTEAFF. This sequence joins TRBV4-2 and TRBJ1-1, with D unclear. Germline V gene lookup returns CDR1 LGHNA and CDR2 YNFKEQ. V lost 4 bases and J 4 bases, leaving 10 bases between the germline ends. CDR3 length: 13 residues.